This T cell receptor (beta chain) was recovered during a study of OX40 agonist ivuxolimab in advanced cancers. Study in general: Intravenous ivuxolimab was administered to patients every 2 weeks at 0.01 to 10 mg/kg. People who had prior anti-PD-1, anti-PD-L1 or anti-CTLA-4 therapy could take part, and under 45% had some. The study's findings and limits: Relative to CD4+, CD8+ T cells held more expanded clones on average.

Worth noting for this clone: What it binds is not known.

Method: immunoSEQ multiplex PCR; TCRdb's copy keeps in-frame clones and lacks some. Of roughly 71,000 clones in the sample, approximately 82% were seen once. Germline values: CDR1 LNHDA, CDR2 SQIVND (reference sequence). This CDR3 has 17 amino acids. The trim removed 1 base at V and 3 bases at J, leaving 3 bases unmatched. J is TRBJ2-3 and V is TRBV19, with 14 bases aligning to TRBD2. The sample consisted of CD4+ or CD8+ T cells sorted from blood, taken in a trial of the OX40 agonist ivuxolimab. The TCR was taken from an adult with an advanced solid tumor such as melanoma, head and neck, liver or kidney cancer. The CDR3 reads CASSIGTSGRRTDTQYF. The CDR3 DNA is TGTGCCAGTAGTATAGGGACTAGCGGGAGGAGGACAGATACGCAGTATTTT. The full variable domain, with the rest looked up from reference TRBV19 and TRBJ2-3, is DGGITQSPKYLFRKEGQNVTLSCEQNLNHDAMYWYRQDPGQGLRLIYYSQIVNDFQKGDIAEGYSVSREKKESFPLTVTSAQKNPTAFYLCASSIGTSGRRTDTQYFGPGTRLTVL.